These 21 T cell receptor beta chains were all obtained from the same sample, sequenced in a study of spatial heterogeneity in lung cancer. Time point reported: sample taken at primary tumor resection. TCRdb independently ran MiXCR on the 5' RACE reads; one entry per CDR3 protein. Among around 2,500 distinct CDR3 sequences listed, 5% to 7.5% were seen once. These receptors' targets are unknown. Findings of the study overall: Counts of expanded intratumoral alpha and beta TCRs tracked tumor mutation counts.

This material consisted of lung tumor tissue, taken at surgery. These receptor sequences come from a male donor with early-stage non-small cell lung cancer.

In its sample, this clonotype is medium-sized. The DNA for the CDR3 is TGTGCCATGACAGGGACTAATGAAAAACTGTTTTTT. Its protein product is CAMTGTNEKLFF. J is TRBJ1-4 and V is TRBV12-1; TRBD1 is the table's D call and was not checked against the DNA. TRBV12-1 is termed a pseudogene. CDR3 length equals 12 residues.

In regard to this clonotype: Just one base apart from a much larger clone, this may be a read error. This chain joins TRBV28 and TRBJ1-5; weak D call: TRBD1 (6 bases). The CDR3 is 15 residues long. Germline assignment: CDR1 MDHEN and CDR2 SYDVKM. V lost 6 bases and J lost 3, with 15 bases in between. CDR3 residues: CASSPYRTDNQPQHF. CDR3 coding DNA: TGTGCCAGCAGCCCATACAGGACAGACAATCAGCCCCAGCATTTT.

Relative to its sample, this clonotype is medium-sized. The chain uses TRBV7-8 and TRBJ2-3, with a weak D call TRBD1 (6 bases). Per germline, CDR1 SGHVS and CDR2 FQNEAQ. The ends were cut back, 3 bases at V and 8 bases at J, with 12 bases in the middle. The CDR3 contains 13 residues. The CDR3 loop is CASSFQGSGTQYF. In nucleotides, the CDR3 is TGTGCCAGCAGCTTTCAGGGGAGTGGTACGCAGTATTTT.

Relative to its sample, this clonotype is medium-sized. The chain has TRBV29-1 and TRBJ2-1, with TRBD2 matching 11 bases. V shed 2 bases and J 11 bases; nucleotides not matched to a gene: 8. CDR3 length: 14 amino acids. CDR1 is SQVTM, CDR2 ANQGSEA, per germline. In DNA, the CDR3 is TGCAGCGTTGAATTCCCGAGACTAGCGGGAAAGCAGTTCTTC. Its translation: CSVEFPRLAGKQFF.

This clonotype is medium-sized in the sample. The chain joins TRBV7-2 to TRBJ2-3; D is ambiguous. Trimming removed 6 bases from V and 5 bases from J, with 9 bases in between. The CDR3 runs 12 residues. Germline V gene lookup returns CDR1 SGHTA and CDR2 FQGNSA. The CDR3 DNA reads TGTGCCAGCAGTTCGGGCGGAGATACGCAGTATTTT. It codes for CASSSGGDTQYF.

This clonotype is judged medium-sized. The chain links TRBV27 to TRBJ2-7; TRBD1 is a possible D gene (5 bases). Trimming cost V 4 bases and J 7 bases, with 14 bases left between them. The CDR3 is 13 amino acids. The germline CDR1 and CDR2 sequences are MNHEY and SMNVEV (reference sequence). CDR3 loop: CASSSARALEQYF. For the CDR3, the DNA is TGTGCCAGCAGTTCCGCCAGGGCCCTAGAGCAGTACTTC.

This clonotype was seen ten or more times. The chain carries TRBV20-1 and TRBJ2-6; no clear D gene. Trimming removed 2 bases at V and 2 bases at J, with 4 bases between. The CDR3 is made up of 13 amino acids. Germline V CDR1 and CDR2: DFQATT, SNEGSKA (reference sequence). In DNA form, the CDR3 reads TGCAGTGCTAGAAGAGCTGGGGCCAACGTCCTGACTTTC. Translated: CSARRAGANVLTF.

This clonotype rates as medium-sized. The chain's CDR3 is CASSREPGRRDPLEQYF. The CDR3 DNA reads as TGTGCCAGCAGCCGAGAGCCAGGGAGGCGGGATCCCCTCGAGCAGTACTTC. The genes are TRBV7-9 and TRBJ2-7; D might be TRBD2 (6 bases). Trimming shortened V by 5 bases and J by 6 bases, and 26 bases separated the two germline ends. The CDR3 loop spans 17 amino acids. The V gene's germline CDR1 is SEHNR and CDR2 FQNEAQ (reference sequence).

This clonotype is medium-sized in the sample. This sequence joins TRBV20-1 and TRBJ1-1; 8 bases match TRBD1. Trimming removed 2 bases from V and 6 bases from J; junction bases left unmatched: 2. The CDR3 is 12 residues long. The germline V gene has CDR1 DFQATT and CDR2 SNEGSKA (reference sequence). The DNA of the CDR3 is TGCAGTGCTAGACAGGGGGCGGCTGAAGCTTTCTTT. It is translated as CSARQGAAEAFF.

This clonotype was detected many times. The rearrangement uses TRBV28 and TRBJ2-7, with 7 positions matching TRBD1. The CDR3 has 15 amino acids. Trimming at V came to 5 bases and at J to 1 base, leaving 8 bases not matched to a gene. Germline V gives CDR1 MDHEN, CDR2 SYDVKM. CDR3 bases: TGTGCCAGCAGTCCCGTACAGGGGATGTCCTACGAGCAGTACTTC. This translates into CASSPVQGMSYEQYF.

By its share, this clonotype is medium-sized. The CDR3: CASSQRGPGLARWSGTDTQYF. The DNA of the CDR3 is TGTGCCAGCAGCCAAAGGGGTCCTGGACTAGCAAGGTGGTCGGGCACAGATACGCAGTATTTT. This chain links TRBV7-3 with TRBJ2-3; 8 bases map to TRBD2. Germline CDR1 reads SGHTA; CDR2 reads FQGTGA. J lost 1 base, V lost 5 bases, and 23 bases had no gene match. This CDR3 is 21 amino acids long.

By frequency in the sample, this clonotype is medium-sized. The chain carries TRBV11-2 and TRBJ2-2, with 14 bases identical to TRBD2. Germline V gene data show CDR1 as SGHAT and CDR2 as FQNNGV. V lost 5 bases, J lost 0 bases, and 5 bases stayed unmatched. The CDR3 covers 18 residues. The CDR3 nucleotides are TGTGCCAGCAGCCGGGGACTAGCGGGAGCCACGAACACCGGGGAGCTGTTTTTT. Amino acids: CASSRGLAGATNTGELFF. The whole variable domain, filled in from reference TRBV11-2 and TRBJ2-2, reads EAGVAQSPRYKIIEKRQSVAFWCNPISGHATLYWYQQILGQGPKLLIQFQNNGVVDDSQLPKDRFSAERLKGVDSTLKIQPAKLEDSAVYLCASSRGLAGATNTGELFFGEGSRLTVL.

The sample holds a few counts of this clonotype. This chain uses TRBV7-8 with TRBJ2-7; weak D call: TRBD1 (6 bases). V lost 6 bases and J 5 bases, leaving 8 bases between the germline ends. The CDR3 consists of 11 residues. Germline V CDR1 and CDR2: SGHVS, FQNEAQ. The CDR3 here is CASRYRDEQYF. The CDR3 DNA reads TGTGCCAGCAGGTACAGGGACGAGCAGTACTTC.

This clonotype is categorized as medium-sized. The V call is TRBV20-1, the J call TRBJ2-1; 8 nucleotides agree with TRBD2. This CDR3 region has 14 residues. Per germline, CDR1 DFQATT and CDR2 SNEGSKA (reference sequence). V shed 6 bases, J shed 0 bases, and the junction held 4 bases outside the gene matches. CDR3 region: CSAPGGSSYNEQFF. The CDR3 nucleotides are TGCAGTGCCCCGGGAGGGAGCTCCTACAATGAGCAGTTCTTC.

This clonotype is labeled as medium-sized. V and J are TRBV20-1 and TRBJ2-1; tentatively, D is TRBD1 or TRBD2 (5 bases each). The CDR3 runs to 16 residues. V was pared by 0 bases and J by 7 bases, with 19 bases between. Germline-derived CDR1 and CDR2 are DFQATT and SNEGSKA (reference sequence). The CDR3 sequence is CSARDEAAGKINEQFF. Written as DNA, the CDR3 is TGCAGTGCTAGAGATGAAGCGGCAGGGAAAATTAATGAGCAGTTCTTC.

This clonotype was counted at least ten times. The CDR3 sequence is CASSFIGTGQETQYF. DNA of the CDR3: TGTGCCAGCAGCTTTATCGGGACAGGCCAAGAGACCCAGTACTTC. The V gene is TRBV7-2, the J gene TRBJ2-5, with 8 bases fitting TRBD1. Germline V gives CDR1 SGHTA, CDR2 FQGNSA. The CDR3 loop spans 15 amino acids. The trim removed 3 bases at V and 1 base at J, leaving 4 bases unmatched.

This clonotype is judged medium-sized (0.01 to 0.1%). The chain recombines TRBV7-9 with TRBJ1-1; no firm D call. The CDR3 consists of 14 residues. Trimming stripped 3 bases from V and 5 bases from J, with 13 bases between. Germline V CDR1 and CDR2: SEHNR, FQNEAQ (reference sequence). CDR3 DNA: TGTGCCAGCAGCTTGCAGCTTGGGCGAACTGAAGCTTTCTTT. It codes for CASSLQLGRTEAFF.

V is TRBV10-3 and J is TRBJ2-7; D perhaps matches TRBD1 (6 bases). Germline CDR1 ENHRY, CDR2 SYGVKD. This CDR3 spans 11 amino acids. The germline V and J ends were trimmed by 11 bases and 3 bases, with 11 bases remaining between them. The CDR3 DNA is TGTGCCGTAACAGGGTTCTACGAGCAGTACTTC. Translating it yields CAVTGFYEQYF.

Relative to its sample, this clonotype is medium-sized. The gene calls are TRBV7-3 and TRBJ2-3; D gene ambiguous. The germline gives CDR1 SGHTA, CDR2 FQGTGA. The CDR3 runs to 13 residues. V was pared by 3 bases and J by 2 bases, with 6 bases between. DNA for the CDR3: TGTGCCAGCAGCTTGGGCTCCACAGATACGCAGTATTTT. Translating it yields CASSLGSTDTQYF.

This clonotype is deemed medium-sized (0.01 to 0.1%). This chain joins TRBV5-4 and TRBJ2-1; 11 bases align to TRBD2. J was trimmed by 7 bases and V by 1 base; bases with no gene match: 4. Germline V lookup: CDR1 SGHNT, CDR2 YYREEE (reference sequence). The CDR3 loop spans 15 amino acids. The CDR3: CASSLRTSGLNEQFF. Written as DNA, the CDR3 is TGTGCCAGCAGCTTGCGGACTAGCGGGCTAAATGAGCAGTTCTTC.

This clonotype is medium-sized in the sample. This chain links TRBV5-1 with TRBJ2-5; TRBD1 might be the D (6 bases). The ends were cut back, 5 bases at V and 5 bases at J, with 13 bases in the middle. The CDR3 spans 13 residues. Germline CDR1 and CDR2: SGHRS and YFSETQ. The CDR3: CASRTTGQETQYF. In nucleotides, the CDR3 is TGCGCCAGCAGAACAACAGGGCAGGAGACCCAGTACTTC.